These 13 T cell receptor beta chains share one sample of origin, sequenced in a study of shared clonotypes between healthy human individuals (dated by TCRdb to 2019 to 2021). The method behind the library was the immunoSEQ multiplex PCR assay. This immuneACCESS table, as held by TCRdb, lists in-frame sequences with V and J called but not all clones. Of the missing ones, under half trace to an unresolved V gene in checked studies; the others have no known cause. Within this sample are 780,000 or so clones, with just under 75% of them counted one time only. The biggest ten clones account for less than 2% of the sample. The sample comprised memory CD4+ T cells sorted from blood. The label giving this sample's cell subset or site can be read as: CD45RA-negative fraction. Receptor source: a woman in her thirties in good health.

The chain has TRBV7-8 and TRBJ2-7, with 7 bases that match TRBD1. V lost 3 bases and J lost 0; bases outside the gene matches: 5. CDR1 is SGHVS and CDR2 is FQNEAQ in the germline V gene. This CDR3 is 15 amino acids long. Here the CDR3 reads CASSFARDSSYEQYF. The DNA for the CDR3 is TGTGCCAGCAGCTTCGCCCGGGACAGCTCCTACGAGCAGTACTTC. Supplemented by reference TRBV7-8 and TRBJ2-7, the full variable domain reads GAGVSQSPRYKVAKRGQDVALRCDPISGHVSLFWYQQALGQGPEFLTYFQNEAQLDKSGLPSDRFFAERPEGSVSTLKIQRTQQEDSAVYLCASSFARDSSYEQYFGPGTRLTVT.

The chain is built from TRBV30 and TRBJ1-3; D uncertain. The CDR3 is 15 residues long. Trimming took off 0 bases at V and 0 bases at J, with 9 bases between the two ends. Germline loops: CDR1 GTSNPN, CDR2 SVGIG (reference sequence). The CDR3 reads CAWSVSTTSGNTIYF. Written as DNA, the CDR3 is TGTGCCTGGAGTGTCAGTACAACCTCTGGAAACACCATATATTTT.

The chain combines TRBV18 with TRBJ2-7; 7 nucleotides align to TRBD1. This CDR3 comprises 15 residues. CDR1 and CDR2 from the germline V gene are KGHSH and LQKENI. The junction had 7 bases not matched to a gene; V was cut back by 3 bases and J by 2 bases. This chain's CDR3 is CASSPPHGQAYEQYF. CDR3 bases: TGTGCCAGCTCACCCCCTCACGGACAGGCCTACGAGCAGTACTTC. Drawing the rest from reference TRBV18 and TRBJ2-7, the complete variable domain is NAGVMQNPRHLVRRRGQEARLRCSPMKGHSHVYWYRQLPEEGLKFMVYLQKENIIDESGMPKERFSAEFPKEGPSILRIQQVVRGDSAAYFCASSPPHGQAYEQYFGPGTRLTVT.

The V call is TRBV19, the J call TRBJ1-5; D perhaps matches TRBD1 (6 bases). CDR3 size: 16 residues. Germline V gives CDR1 LNHDA, CDR2 SQIVND (reference sequence). Trimming removed 3 bases at V and 4 bases at J, with 16 bases between. This CDR3 reads CASSIQPGAENQPQHF. CDR3 nucleotide sequence: TGTGCCAGTAGTATCCAACCAGGGGCGGAAAATCAGCCCCAGCATTTT.

This clone appeared a single time. This sample also contains other DNA sequences that code for the same CDR3. V and J are TRBV5-1 and TRBJ2-7; the D is unclear. V lost 1 base, J lost 3 bases, and 5 bases lay in between. Germline loops: CDR1 SGHRS, CDR2 YFSETQ. The CDR3 is made up of 12 amino acids. CDR3 DNA sequence: TGCGCCAGCAGCTTGCCCAGCTACGAGCAGTACTTC. Encoded protein: CASSLPSYEQYF.

V usage is TRBV28 and J usage is TRBJ2-2; D is uncertain. The V and J ends lost 10 bases and 6 bases respectively, with 12 bases between them. The CDR3 has 12 amino acids. Germline loops: CDR1 MDHEN, CDR2 SYDVKM. As DNA, the CDR3 is TGTGCCACCGTTTCCGTGCCCGGGGAGCTGTTTTTT. Residues: CATVSVPGELFF.

This clone appeared a single time. The J gene is TRBJ2-6, the V gene TRBV30; D uncertain. V shed 5 bases and J shed 1 base, with 3 bases lying between them. The germline V gene encodes CDR1 GTSNPN and CDR2 SVGIG (reference sequence). The CDR3 has 12 residues. In DNA, the CDR3 is TGTGCCTGGGGATCTGGGGCCAACGTCCTGACTTTC. It translates to CAWGSGANVLTF.

This chain uses TRBV6-1 with TRBJ2-7; TRBD2 matches 7 bases. Germline CDR1 and CDR2: MNHNS and SASEGT. The CDR3 sequence is 15 residues long. V was pared by 5 bases and J by 4 bases, with 11 bases of the junction left unmatched. CDR3 residues: CASSPRRGGRYEQYF. The CDR3 coding sequence is TGTGCCAGCAGTCCTCGACGCGGGGGAAGGTACGAGCAGTACTTC.

This chain joins TRBV4-1 and TRBJ1-2; TRBD1 matches 11 bases. Per the germline V gene, CDR1 is MGHRA and CDR2 is YSYEKL. CDR3 size: 16 residues. J lost 0 bases, V lost 3 bases, and 3 bases had no gene match. DNA for the CDR3: TGCGCCAGCAGCCAGAGGACAGGGGGCACTAACTATGGCTACACCTTC. Its translation: CASSQRTGGTNYGYTF.

The chain joins TRBV30 to TRBJ2-1; D call uncertain. V was trimmed by 3 bases and J by 1 base, leaving 1 base between them. This CDR3 is 11 amino acids long. Germline V gene data show CDR1 as GTSNPN and CDR2 as SVGIG (reference sequence). CDR3 region: CAWRSYNEQFF. The CDR3 DNA is TGTGCCTGGAGGTCCTACAATGAGCAGTTCTTC.

The chain has TRBV29-1 and TRBJ1-2; no definite D call. Per the germline V gene, CDR1 is SQVTM and CDR2 is ANQGSEA. The CDR3 loop spans 13 amino acids. Trimming pared 7 bases from V and 3 bases from J, leaving 15 bases between. The CDR3 nucleotides are TGCAGCGCCTCAGACCCGGTGGACTATGGCTACACCTTC. Residues: CSASDPVDYGYTF.

The chain uses TRBV27 and TRBJ2-7; no firm D call. Germline loops: CDR1 MNHEY, CDR2 SMNVEV (reference sequence). The CDR3 length is 15 residues. Between the trimmed V and J ends, which lost 5 bases and 2 bases, there was a span of 16 bases. CDR3 amino acids: CASSPPGWYAYEQYF. In DNA, the CDR3 is TGTGCCAGCAGTCCCCCAGGTTGGTACGCCTACGAGCAGTACTTC.

The chain is built from TRBV5-1 and TRBJ2-5, with 13 bases matching TRBD2. V shed 3 bases and J 1 base; nucleotides not matched to a gene: 0. The germline CDR1 and CDR2 sequences are SGHRS and YFSETQ. The CDR3 length is 15 residues. The CDR3 sequence is CASSWTSGSQETQYF. In DNA form, the CDR3 reads TGCGCCAGCAGCTGGACTAGCGGGAGCCAAGAGACCCAGTACTTC.